This T cell receptor beta chain was identified in a study of shared clonotypes between healthy human individuals. Study-wide results and caveats: In general, naive subsets displayed greater estimated richness than memory subsets did.

Concerning this clone itself: Its antigen remains unknown. Other DNA sequences in the same sample also yield this CDR3.

It was into CD45RA+ naive and CD45RA-negative memory subsets that the CD4+ cells were split. The deep-level immunoSEQ assay was used. TCRdb's copy holds only in-frame clones and misses some; the assay was immunoSEQ multiplex PCR. This table holds 600,000 to 750,000 clones, 72% found once. V was pared by 0 bases and J by 0 bases, with 6 bases between. The CDR3 runs to 14 residues. The V gene's germline CDR1 is SGHRS and CDR2 YFSETQ. The J gene is TRBJ1-1, the V gene TRBV5-1; possibly TRBD1 for D (6 bases). The sequenced sample was memory CD4+ T cells sorted from blood. The subset: CD45RA-negative fraction. The TCR sequence derives from a woman in her thirties in good health. The CDR3 bases are TGCGCCAGCAGCTTGGACAGGGTGAACACTGAAGCTTTCTTT. Its translation: CASSLDRVNTEAFF.